This T cell receptor beta chain was sequenced during a study of T-cell memory formation after mild COVID-19. Study as a whole: In these data, TCR clusters were largely donor specific.

Germline CDR1 reads SGHRS; CDR2 reads YFSETQ. This CDR3 comprises 15 residues. Unmatched junction bases numbered 8, after V lost 5 bases and J lost 7 bases. The table lists this clonotype with many counts. Its specificity is not known. Findings and caveats of the study: What remained unconfirmed was the SARS-CoV-2 specificity of second-wave clones peaking on day 37. Among CD4+ contracting clones, most were CM and EM, and CD8+ ones EMRA.

The 5'RACE method, run with constant-segment primers, produced TCR alpha and TCR beta cDNA libraries (carrying sample barcodes and UMIs). Using its own MiXCR run on the 5' RACE reads, TCRdb lists one record per CDR3 protein. This sample has about 290,000 distinct CDR3 sequences, with roughly 15% found just once. The chain recombines TRBV5-1 with TRBJ2-1; TRBD2 aligns across 11 bases. The TCR comes from a man aged 18 to 29 who had mild COVID-19 (a few samples of this study predate the infection). Cell type and time point are not known. Sequencing was carried out using PBMCs or a T cell subset sorted from them (not recorded which). CDR3 sequence: CASRFSGGAWNEQFF. DNA for the CDR3: TGCGCCAGCAGGTTTAGCGGGGGGGCCTGGAATGAGCAGTTCTTC. Supplemented by reference TRBV5-1 and TRBJ2-1, the full variable domain reads KAGVTQTPRYLIKTRGQQVTLSCSPISGHRSVSWYQQTPGQGLQFLFEYFSETQRNKGNFPGRFSGRQFSNSRSEMNVSTLELGDSALYLCASRFSGGAWNEQFFGPGTRLTVL.